Shown below are 28 T cell receptor beta chains from a single sample sequenced in a study of CXCR3-negative and CXCR3-positive naive CD8 T cells. Preparation of TRB cDNA libraries relied on 5' RACE carrying UMI labels. TCRdb reprocessed the 5' RACE reads and reports one entry per CDR3 protein, with no DNA. This table lists approximately 66,000 distinct CDR3 sequences. Sequenced sample: naive CXCR3- CD8+ T cells from blood. Described subset: CD45RO-CCR7+CD27+CD95- naive CD8+ T cells lacking CXCR3 (TNR3-). Receptors were obtained from a human donor in good health. Some clones in this sample may be carry-over from other donors' samples.

The chain links TRBV7-6 to TRBJ2-2. Germline V gene data show CDR1 as SGHVS and CDR2 as FNYEAQ. The CDR3 is made up of 15 amino acids. CDR3: CASSLAVEYTGELFF.

The J gene is TRBJ2-1, the V gene TRBV14; TCRdb's D gene call, TRBD1, goes unchecked for lack of DNA. This CDR3 region has 13 residues. The germline V gene encodes CDR1 SGHDN and CDR2 FVKESK. CDR3: CASSLDSNNEQFF. The variable domain in full, with the rest retrieved from reference TRBV14 and TRBJ2-1, is EAGVTQFPSHSVIEKGQTVTLRCDPISGHDNLYWYRRVMGKEIKFLLHFVKESKQDESGMPNNRFLAERTGGTYSTLKVQPAELEDSGVYFCASSLDSNNEQFFGPGTRLTVL.

The chain employs TRBV28 and TRBJ2-7; TCRdb selects TRBD2, and the lack of DNA leaves this call unchecked. The CDR3 is 15 amino acids. Looked up from germline, CDR1 is MDHEN and CDR2 is SYDVKM. The CDR3 spells CASLSWDEAGDPPYF.

The chain couples TRBV28 to TRBJ2-7; absent DNA, TCRdb's TRBD2 call cannot be checked. The CDR3 spans 17 residues. From germline, CDR1 is MDHEN and CDR2 SYDVKM. The CDR3 region is CASSSLLKGLAGYEQYF.

The rearrangement links TRBV5-6 to TRBJ1-6. From germline, CDR1 is SGHDT and CDR2 YYEEEE. CDR3 size: 12 residues. CDR3 sequence: CASGSLFSPLHF.

This chain joins TRBV6-2 or TRBV6-3 and TRBJ2-1; TCRdb selects TRBD2, and the lack of DNA leaves this call unchecked. CDR1 is MNHEY, CDR2 SVGEGT, per germline. CDR3 length equals 14 residues. This CDR3 is CASRPRVLDNEQFF.

This chain joins TRBV29-1 and TRBJ2-7. The V gene's germline CDR1 is SQVTM and CDR2 ANQGSEA. The CDR3 covers 13 residues. The CDR3 reads CSVSEAYSYEQYF.

J is TRBJ1-2 and V is TRBV27; the D call from TCRdb, TRBD1, cannot be confirmed without DNA. The length of the CDR3 is 15 residues. CDR1 and CDR2 from the germline V gene are MNHEY and SMNVEV (reference sequence). The CDR3: CASSPGPALIDGYTF.

V gene TRBV20-1 combines with J gene TRBJ1-1; TCRdb's D call, TRBD1, is unchecked because there is no DNA. The CDR3 consists of 13 residues. Germline CDR1 is DFQATT and CDR2 is SNEGSKA (reference sequence). CDR3 loop: CSAYGTGITEAFF.

V gene TRBV4-2 combines with J gene TRBJ2-1; there is no DNA to check the TCRdb D call of TRBD2. Looked up from germline, CDR1 is LGHNA and CDR2 is YNFKEQ. The CDR3 spans 17 residues. CDR3 sequence: CASSPHYGTSTGKEQFF.

The gene calls are TRBV7-9 and TRBJ2-7; TCRdb gives TRBD2 as the D gene, but with no DNA this cannot be confirmed. Germline lookup yields CDR1 SEHNR and CDR2 FQNEAQ (reference sequence). CDR3 length: 18 residues. Here the CDR3 reads CASSWLGRTSSGEYEQYF.

The J gene is TRBJ2-7, the V gene TRBV5-6; as DNA is missing, the TRBD1 call by TCRdb cannot be tested. Germline V gene data show CDR1 as SGHDT and CDR2 as YYEEEE. This CDR3 comprises 14 residues. The CDR3 loop reads CASSSRTGRYEQYF. Drawing the rest from reference TRBV5-6 and TRBJ2-7, the complete variable domain is DAGVTQSPTHLIKTRGQQVTLRCSPKSGHDTVSWYQQALGQGPQFIFQYYEEEERQRGNFPDRFSGHQFPNYSSELNVNALLLGDSALYLCASSSRTGRYEQYFGPGTRLTVT.

The chain is built from TRBV5-5 and TRBJ1-2. CDR3 length: 13 amino acids. Germline lookup yields CDR1 SGHKS and CDR2 YYEKEE (reference sequence). The CDR3 reads CASEGGENYGYTF.

The chain couples TRBV6-4 to TRBJ2-2. CDR3 length: 14 amino acids. From germline, CDR1 is MRHNA and CDR2 SNTAGT. The CDR3 reads CASSASGSTGELFF.

V usage is TRBV3-1 and J usage is TRBJ2-7; no DNA is available, so the TRBD1 call from TCRdb remains unchecked. The length of the CDR3 is 14 residues. In germline, CDR1 is LGHDT, CDR2 YNNKEL (reference sequence). The CDR3 reads CASSQRNSLGEQYF.

The rearrangement links TRBV7-6 to TRBJ2-5. The CDR3 has 16 residues. Germline V gene lookup returns CDR1 SGHVS and CDR2 FNYEAQ. The CDR3 spells CASSLFRVNFAETQYF.

The chain combines TRBV4-2 with TRBJ2-7; the TCRdb call, TRBD2, lacks DNA for checking. Germline V lookup: CDR1 LGHNA, CDR2 YNFKEQ. CDR3 length: 15 residues. This CDR3 reads CASSQDSDGPYEQYF.

The genes are TRBV29-1 and TRBJ2-1; TCRdb gives TRBD2 as the D gene, but with no DNA this cannot be confirmed. The CDR3 has 17 residues. Germline loops: CDR1 SQVTM, CDR2 ANQGSEA. CDR3 amino acids: CSVEDLGDFPSYNEQFF.

This rearrangement joins TRBV29-1 to TRBJ1-1; the TCRdb call, TRBD1, lacks DNA for checking. This CDR3 spans 14 amino acids. Germline V lookup: CDR1 SQVTM, CDR2 ANQGSEA. This CDR3 is CSVMPRGRNTEAFF.

The chain uses TRBV7-2 and TRBJ2-1. The CDR3 covers 13 residues. Per the germline V gene, CDR1 is SGHTA and CDR2 is FQGNSA. This CDR3 reads CACAVSSYNEQFF.

The gene calls are TRBV5-1 and TRBJ2-7; the D gene TCRdb calls, TRBD2, cannot be checked with no DNA. The CDR3 contains 16 residues. Germline V CDR1 and CDR2: SGHRS, YFSETQ. CDR3 region: CASSLVTSGVGYEQYF.

V is TRBV25-1 and J is TRBJ2-5; the D call from TCRdb, TRBD2, cannot be confirmed without DNA. CDR1 and CDR2 from the germline V gene are MGHDK and SYGVNS. The CDR3 consists of 15 residues. The CDR3 region is CASSELVSEEETQYF. Supplemented by reference TRBV25-1 and TRBJ2-5, the full variable domain reads EADIYQTPRYLVIGTGKKITLECSQTMGHDKMYWYQQDPGMELHLIHYSYGVNSTEKGDLSSESTVSRIRTEHFPLTLESARPSHTSQYLCASSELVSEEETQYFGPGTRLLVL.

The chain is built from TRBV29-1 and TRBJ2-1; absent DNA, TCRdb's TRBD2 call cannot be checked. In germline, CDR1 is SQVTM, CDR2 ANQGSEA. The CDR3 contains 12 residues. CDR3 in amino acids: CSGGAGGLEQFF.

V gene TRBV29-1 combines with J gene TRBJ2-3. The CDR3 length is 13 residues. Germline V lookup: CDR1 SQVTM, CDR2 ANQGSEA. CDR3 in amino acids: CSVVGTGTDTQYF.

This chain joins TRBV12-3 or TRBV12-4 and TRBJ1-5; with no DNA, the TCRdb D assignment of TRBD1 cannot be verified. The CDR3 runs 15 residues. The CDR3 region is CASSLTDRANQPQHF.

The V call is TRBV9, the J call TRBJ2-7; there is no DNA to check the TCRdb D call of TRBD2. Germline loops: CDR1 SGDLS, CDR2 YYNGEE. This CDR3 has 14 amino acids. This chain's CDR3 is CASSALAGAGEQYF.

The gene calls are TRBV29-1 and TRBJ2-7; TCRdb outputs TRBD1, but without DNA this stays unchecked. The CDR3 has 13 amino acids. Germline V gene lookup returns CDR1 SQVTM and CDR2 ANQGSEA. The CDR3 region is CSAAPGGEWEQYF.

This sequence joins TRBV7-9 and TRBJ2-1; TCRdb indicates TRBD2, and absent DNA this call remains unverified. The CDR3 runs 15 residues. Germline CDR1 SEHNR, CDR2 FQNEAQ (reference sequence). The chain's CDR3 is CASSLFGRDYNEQFF.